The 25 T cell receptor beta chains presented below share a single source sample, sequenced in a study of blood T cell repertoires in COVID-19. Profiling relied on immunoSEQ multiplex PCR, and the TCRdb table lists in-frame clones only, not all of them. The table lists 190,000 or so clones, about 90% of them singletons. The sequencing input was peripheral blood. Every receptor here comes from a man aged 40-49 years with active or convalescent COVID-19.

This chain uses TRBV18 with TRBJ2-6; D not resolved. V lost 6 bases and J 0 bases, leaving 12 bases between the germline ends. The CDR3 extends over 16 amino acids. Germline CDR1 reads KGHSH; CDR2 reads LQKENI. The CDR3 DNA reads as TGTGCCAGCTCCCCGCCACAAGTCTCTGGGGCCAACGTCCTGACTTTC. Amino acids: CASSPPQVSGANVLTF.

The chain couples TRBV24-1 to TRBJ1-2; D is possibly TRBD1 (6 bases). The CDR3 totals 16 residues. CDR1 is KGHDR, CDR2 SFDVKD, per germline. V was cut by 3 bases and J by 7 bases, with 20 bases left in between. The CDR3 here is CATSDGFSGGVGGYTF. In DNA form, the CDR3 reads TGTGCCACCAGTGATGGGTTTTCGGGGGGCGTCGGTGGCTACACCTTC.

The CDR3 spells CASSVWDTNEQFF. The CDR3 nucleotides are TGTGCCAGTAGTGTCTGGGACACCAATGAGCAGTTCTTC. The chain links TRBV19 to TRBJ2-1; maybe TRBD1 (6 bases). Germline CDR1 is LNHDA and CDR2 is SQIVND (reference sequence). The CDR3 covers 13 residues. Trimming removed 5 bases at V and 6 bases at J, with 11 bases between.

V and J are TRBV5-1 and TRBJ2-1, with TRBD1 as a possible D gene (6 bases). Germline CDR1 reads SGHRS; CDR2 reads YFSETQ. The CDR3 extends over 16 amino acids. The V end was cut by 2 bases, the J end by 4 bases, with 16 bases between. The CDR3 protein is CASSFTNDRLYNEQFF. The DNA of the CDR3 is TGCGCCAGCAGCTTCACAAACGACAGGCTGTACAATGAGCAGTTCTTC.

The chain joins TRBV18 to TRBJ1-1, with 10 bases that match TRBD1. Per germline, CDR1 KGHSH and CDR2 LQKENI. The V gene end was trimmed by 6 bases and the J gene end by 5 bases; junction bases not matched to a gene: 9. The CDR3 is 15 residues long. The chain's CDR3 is CASSDEGQGRTEAFF. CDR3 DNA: TGTGCCAGCTCTGATGAGGGACAGGGGAGGACTGAAGCTTTCTTT.

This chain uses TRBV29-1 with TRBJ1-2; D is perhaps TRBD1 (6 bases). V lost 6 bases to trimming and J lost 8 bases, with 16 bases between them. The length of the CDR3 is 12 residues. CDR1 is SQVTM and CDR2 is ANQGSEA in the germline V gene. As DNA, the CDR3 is TGCAGCGTCAAAGTTGGGGGCTGGGGCTACACCTTC. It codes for CSVKVGGWGYTF.

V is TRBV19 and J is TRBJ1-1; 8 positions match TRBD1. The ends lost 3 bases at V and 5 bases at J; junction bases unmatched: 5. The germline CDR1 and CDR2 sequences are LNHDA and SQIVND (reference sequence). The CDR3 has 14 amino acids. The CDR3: CASSIPTGGTEAFF. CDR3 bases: TGTGCCAGTAGTATCCCCACAGGGGGAACTGAAGCTTTCTTT.

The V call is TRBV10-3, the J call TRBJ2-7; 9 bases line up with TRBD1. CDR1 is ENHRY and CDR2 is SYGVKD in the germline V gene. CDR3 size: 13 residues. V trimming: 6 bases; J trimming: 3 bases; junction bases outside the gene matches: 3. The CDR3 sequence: CAISGTGIYEQYF. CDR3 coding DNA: TGTGCCATCAGCGGGACAGGGATCTACGAGCAGTACTTC.

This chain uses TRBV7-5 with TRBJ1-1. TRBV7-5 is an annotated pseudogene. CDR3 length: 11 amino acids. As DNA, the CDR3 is TGTGCCAGAAACCCCCCCGCGGAAGCTTTCTTT. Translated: CARNPPAEAFF.

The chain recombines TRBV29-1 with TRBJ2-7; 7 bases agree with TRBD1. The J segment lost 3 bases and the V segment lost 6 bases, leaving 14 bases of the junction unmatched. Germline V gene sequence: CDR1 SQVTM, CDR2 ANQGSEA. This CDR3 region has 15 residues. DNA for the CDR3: TGCAGCGTAGCACGTGGACAGGACGAAGGCTACGAGCAGTACTTC. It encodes CSVARGQDEGYEQYF.

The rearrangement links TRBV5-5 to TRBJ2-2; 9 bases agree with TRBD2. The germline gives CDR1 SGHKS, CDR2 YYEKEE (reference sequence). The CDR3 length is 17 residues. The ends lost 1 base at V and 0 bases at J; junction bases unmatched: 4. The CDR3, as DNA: TGTGCCAGCAGCTTGTCCAGCGGGGGGACGAACACCGGGGAGCTGTTTTTT. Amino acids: CASSLSSGGTNTGELFF.

The CDR3 reads CASSLGGQGGEKLFF. In DNA, the CDR3 is TGTGCCAGCAGCTTAGGAGGTCAGGGTGGTGAAAAACTGTTTTTT. V usage is TRBV7-6 and J usage is TRBJ1-4; tentatively, D is TRBD1 (5 bases). There are 15 residues in the CDR3. V was clipped by 1 base and J by 7 bases, with 13 bases between them. Germline loops: CDR1 SGHVS, CDR2 FNYEAQ.

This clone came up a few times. The CDR3 sequence is CASSQDNGANYGYTF. CDR3 DNA sequence: TGCGCCAGCAGCCAAGATAACGGGGCTAACTATGGCTACACCTTC. This sequence joins TRBV4-3 and TRBJ1-2; D not resolved. This CDR3 comprises 15 residues. Germline CDR1 reads LGHNA; CDR2 reads YSLEER. With 0 bases removed from V and 0 bases from J, the gap between germline ends came to 8 bases.

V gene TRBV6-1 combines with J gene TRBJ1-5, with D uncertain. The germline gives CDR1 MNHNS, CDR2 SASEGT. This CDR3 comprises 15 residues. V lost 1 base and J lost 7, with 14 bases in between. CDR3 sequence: CASSEDGGLRQPQHF. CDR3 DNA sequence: TGTGCCAGCAGTGAAGACGGAGGCTTGCGACAGCCCCAGCATTTT.

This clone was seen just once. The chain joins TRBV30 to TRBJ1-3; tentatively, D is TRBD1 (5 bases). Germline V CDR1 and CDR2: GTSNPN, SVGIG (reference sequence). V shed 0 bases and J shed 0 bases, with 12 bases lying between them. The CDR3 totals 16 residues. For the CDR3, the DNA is TGTGCCTGGAGTGTAAAAAACAGGAACTCTGGAAACACCATATATTTT. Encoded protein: CAWSVKNRNSGNTIYF. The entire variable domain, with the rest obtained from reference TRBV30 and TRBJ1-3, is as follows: SQTIHQWPATLVQPVGSPLSLECTVEGTSNPNLYWYRQAAGRGLQLLFYSVGIGQISSEVPQNLSASRPQDRQFILSSKKLLLSDSGFYLCAWSVKNRNSGNTIYFGEGSWLTVV.

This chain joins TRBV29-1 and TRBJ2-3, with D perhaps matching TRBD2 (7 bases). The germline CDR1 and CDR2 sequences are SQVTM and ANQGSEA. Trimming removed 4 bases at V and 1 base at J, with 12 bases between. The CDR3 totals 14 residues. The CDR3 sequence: CSVVFGGRTDTQYF. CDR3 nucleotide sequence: TGCAGCGTTGTATTCGGGGGGCGCACAGATACGCAGTATTTT.

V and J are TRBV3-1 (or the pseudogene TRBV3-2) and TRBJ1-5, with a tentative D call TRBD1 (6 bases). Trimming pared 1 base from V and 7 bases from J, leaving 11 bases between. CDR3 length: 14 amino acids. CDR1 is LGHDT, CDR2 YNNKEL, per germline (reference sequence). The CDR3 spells CASSQGQVGQPQHF. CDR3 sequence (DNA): TGTGCCAGCAGCCAAGGACAGGTAGGGCAGCCCCAGCATTTT.

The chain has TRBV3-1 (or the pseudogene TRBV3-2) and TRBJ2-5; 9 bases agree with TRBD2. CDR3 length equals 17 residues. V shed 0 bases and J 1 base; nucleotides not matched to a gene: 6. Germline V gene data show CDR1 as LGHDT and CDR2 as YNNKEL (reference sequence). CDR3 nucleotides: TGTGCCAGCAGCCAAGATCCCCTAGCGGGGTTCCAAGAGACCCAGTACTTC. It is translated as CASSQDPLAGFQETQYF.

CDR3 DNA: TGTGCCAGCAGCCGTAAACAATTGACAAGGGGTGGCTATGGCTACACCTTC. It translates to CASSRKQLTRGGYGYTF. The chain employs TRBV11-2 and TRBJ1-2; possible D gene TRBD1, 5 bases. CDR3 length: 17 residues. V was shortened by 5 bases and J by 4 bases, with 23 bases between the two germline ends. CDR1 is SGHAT, CDR2 FQNNGV, per germline.

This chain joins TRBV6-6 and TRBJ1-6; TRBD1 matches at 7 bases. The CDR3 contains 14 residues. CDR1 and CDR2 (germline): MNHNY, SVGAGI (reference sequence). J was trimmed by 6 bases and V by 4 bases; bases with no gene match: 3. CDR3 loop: CASSLGDSNSPLHF. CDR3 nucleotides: TGTGCCAGCAGTTTGGGGGACAGTAATTCACCCCTCCACTTT.

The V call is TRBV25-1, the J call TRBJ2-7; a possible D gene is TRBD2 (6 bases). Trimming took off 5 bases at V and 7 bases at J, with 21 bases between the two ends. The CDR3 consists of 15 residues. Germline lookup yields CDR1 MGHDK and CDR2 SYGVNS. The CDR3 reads CASSPPGGLSGEQYF. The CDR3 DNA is TGTGCCAGCAGTCCCCCCGGAGGGCTCTCGGGAGAGCAGTACTTC.

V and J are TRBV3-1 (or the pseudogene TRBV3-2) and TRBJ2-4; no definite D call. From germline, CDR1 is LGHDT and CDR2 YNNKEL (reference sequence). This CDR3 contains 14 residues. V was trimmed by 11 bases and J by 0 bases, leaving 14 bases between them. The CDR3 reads CAQIVRIAKNIQYF. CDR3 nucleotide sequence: TGTGCCCAAATAGTCCGCATAGCCAAAAACATTCAGTACTTC.

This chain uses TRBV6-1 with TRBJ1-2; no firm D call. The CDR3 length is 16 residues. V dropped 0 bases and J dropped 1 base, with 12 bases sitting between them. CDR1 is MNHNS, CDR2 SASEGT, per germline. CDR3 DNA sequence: TGTGCCAGCAGTGAAGCGCTCTCTCAGAATAACTATGGCTACACCTTC. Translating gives CASSEALSQNNYGYTF.

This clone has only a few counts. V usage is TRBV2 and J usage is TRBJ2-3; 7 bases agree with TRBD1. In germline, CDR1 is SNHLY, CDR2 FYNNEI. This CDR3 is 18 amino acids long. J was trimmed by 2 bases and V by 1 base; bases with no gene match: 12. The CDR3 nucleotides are TGTGCCAGCAGTGAAGGGGGTCAAGTGGGACAGCTCACAGATACGCAGTATTTT. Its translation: CASSEGGQVGQLTDTQYF.

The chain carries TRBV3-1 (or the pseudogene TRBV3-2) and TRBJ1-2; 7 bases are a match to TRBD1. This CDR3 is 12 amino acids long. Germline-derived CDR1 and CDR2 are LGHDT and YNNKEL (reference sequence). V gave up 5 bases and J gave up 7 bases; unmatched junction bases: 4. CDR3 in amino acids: CASSSRDSGYTF. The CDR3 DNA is TGTGCCAGCAGCAGCCGGGACAGTGGCTACACCTTC.